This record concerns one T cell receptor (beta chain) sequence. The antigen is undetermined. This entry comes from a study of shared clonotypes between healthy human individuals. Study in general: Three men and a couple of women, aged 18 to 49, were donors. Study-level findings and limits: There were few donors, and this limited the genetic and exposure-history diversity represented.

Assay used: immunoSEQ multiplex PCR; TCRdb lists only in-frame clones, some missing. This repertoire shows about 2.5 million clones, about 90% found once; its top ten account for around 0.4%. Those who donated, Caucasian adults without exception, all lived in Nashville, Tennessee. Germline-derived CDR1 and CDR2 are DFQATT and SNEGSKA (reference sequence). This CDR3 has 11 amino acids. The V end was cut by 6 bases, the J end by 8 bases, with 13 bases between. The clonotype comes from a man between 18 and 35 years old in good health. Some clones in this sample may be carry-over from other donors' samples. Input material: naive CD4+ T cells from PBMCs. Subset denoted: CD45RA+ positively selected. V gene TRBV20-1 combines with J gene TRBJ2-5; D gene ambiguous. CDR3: CSASYTPTQYF. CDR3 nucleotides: TGCAGTGCCAGCTATACACCTACCCAGTACTTC.